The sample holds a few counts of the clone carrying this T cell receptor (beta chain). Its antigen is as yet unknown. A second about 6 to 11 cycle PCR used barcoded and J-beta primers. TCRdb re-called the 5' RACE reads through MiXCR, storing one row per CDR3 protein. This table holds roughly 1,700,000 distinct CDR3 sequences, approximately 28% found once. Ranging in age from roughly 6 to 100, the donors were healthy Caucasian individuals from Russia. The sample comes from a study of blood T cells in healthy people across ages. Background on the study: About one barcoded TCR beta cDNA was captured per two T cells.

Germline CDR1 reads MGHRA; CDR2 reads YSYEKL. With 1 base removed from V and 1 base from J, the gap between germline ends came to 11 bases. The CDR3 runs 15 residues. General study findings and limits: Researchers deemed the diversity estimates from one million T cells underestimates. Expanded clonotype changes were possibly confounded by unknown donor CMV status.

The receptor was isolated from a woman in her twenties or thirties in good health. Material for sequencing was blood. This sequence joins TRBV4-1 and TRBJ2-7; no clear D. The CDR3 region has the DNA TGCGCCAGCAGCCAAGCCCCTCCCCTTTCCTACGAGCAGTACTTC. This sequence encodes CASSQAPPLSYEQYF.